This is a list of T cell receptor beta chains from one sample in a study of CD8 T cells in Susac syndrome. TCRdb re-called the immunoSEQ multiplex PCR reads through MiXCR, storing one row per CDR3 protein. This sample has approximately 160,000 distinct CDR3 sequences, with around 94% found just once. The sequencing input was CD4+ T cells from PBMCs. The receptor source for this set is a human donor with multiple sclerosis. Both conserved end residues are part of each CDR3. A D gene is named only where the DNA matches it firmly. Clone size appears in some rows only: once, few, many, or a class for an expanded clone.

CDR3 DNA: TGTGCCAGCGCCGTACTCGCGAACACCGGGGAGCTGTTTTTT
CDR3 protein: CASAVLANTGELFF
V gene: TRBV2
clone size: .
J gene: TRBJ2-2
D gene: .

CDR3 DNA: TGTGCCAGCTCACAACGACTAGCGGGAGACGAGCAGTACTTC
CDR3 protein: CASSQRLAGDEQYF
V gene: TRBV18
clone size: .
J gene: TRBJ2-7
D gene: TRBD2

CDR3 DNA: TGTGCCATCAGCACCTCCGTTTTGACTAGCGGGGAAGAGACCCAGTACTTC
CDR3 protein: CAISTSVLTSGEETQYF
V gene: TRBV10-3
clone size: .
J gene: TRBJ2-5
D gene: TRBD2

CDR3 DNA: TGCAGTGCTAGTCCGCGCAGGGACGGGGAGCTGTTTTTT
CDR3 protein: CSASPRRDGELFF
V gene: TRBV20-1
clone size: .
J gene: TRBJ2-2
D gene: .

CDR3 DNA: TGTGCCAGCAGCCCTGCCTTAGGGTTCCAGCCCCAGCATTTT
CDR3 protein: CASSPALGFQPQHF
V gene: TRBV6-5
clone size: .
J gene: TRBJ1-5
D gene: .

CDR3 DNA: TGTGCCAGCAGCTTAGATCCCCGGGACCTACTGAGCTGGCGAGAGACCCAGTACTTC
CDR3 protein: CASSLDPRDLLSWRETQYF
V gene: TRBV11-2
clone size: .
J gene: TRBJ2-5
D gene: .

CDR3 DNA: TGTGCCAGCAGCCAAGATCTGAACTTCCACGAGCAGTACTTC
CDR3 protein: CASSQDLNFHEQYF
V gene: TRBV4-2
clone size: .
J gene: TRBJ2-7
D gene: .

CDR3 DNA: TGTGCCAGCAGCTTTAGGATTGGGAATGAGCAGTTCTTC
CDR3 protein: CASSFRIGNEQFF
V gene: TRBV7-2
clone size: .
J gene: TRBJ2-1
D gene: .

CDR3 DNA: TGCAGTGCCGTGGGCCAAGGGGCCCAAGAGACCCAGTACTTC
CDR3 protein: CSAVGQGAQETQYF
V gene: TRBV20-1
clone size: .
J gene: TRBJ2-5
D gene: .

CDR3 DNA: TGCAGTGCTAGCTCAGCGGGAGGGTCCTCCTACAATGAGCAGTTCTTC
CDR3 protein: CSASSAGGSSYNEQFF
V gene: TRBV20-1
clone size: once
J gene: TRBJ2-1
D gene: TRBD2

CDR3 DNA: TGTGCCTGGAGTATCTACTATGGCTACACCTTC
CDR3 protein: CAWSIYYGYTF
V gene: TRBV30
clone size: .
J gene: TRBJ1-2
D gene: .

CDR3 DNA: TGTGCCTGGGGTGACGGGGAGGCGAACACCTTC
CDR3 protein: CAWGDGEANTF
V gene: TRBV30
clone size: .
J gene: TRBJ1-2
D gene: .

CDR3 DNA: TGTGCCAGCAGCCTGGACGTCCGGGACGAGCAGTACTTC
CDR3 protein: CASSLDVRDEQYF
V gene: TRBV28
clone size: .
J gene: TRBJ2-7
D gene: .

CDR3 DNA: TGCGCCAGCAGCCAAGACCGGACAGGGGCAAACATTCAGTACTTC
CDR3 protein: CASSQDRTGANIQYF
V gene: TRBV4-3
clone size: .
J gene: TRBJ2-4
D gene: TRBD1